These 30 T cell receptor beta chains were all obtained from the same sample, sequenced in a study of T cell changes during pregnancy in multiple sclerosis. Measured with immunoSEQ multiplex PCR; TCRdb has only the in-frame clones, and not every one. This table holds about 57,000 clones, about 91% found once. The input for sequencing was CD4+ T cells from peripheral blood mononuclear cells, taken in the second trimester of pregnancy. The receptor set was obtained from a female donor with multiple sclerosis, enrolled in a pregnancy study.

In its sample, this clone was seen once. This chain uses TRBV4-1 with TRBJ1-5; 7 bases agree with TRBD1. This CDR3 contains 14 residues. Losses at the gene ends were 4 bases for V and 2 bases for J; bases not matched to a gene: 2. The V gene's germline CDR1 is MGHRA and CDR2 YSYEKL. The CDR3 loop reads CASSLTGGNQPQHF. The CDR3 region has the DNA TGCGCCAGCAGCCTTACAGGGGGCAATCAGCCCCAGCATTTT.

The chain uses TRBV5-8 and TRBJ2-1; tentatively, D is TRBD2 (8 bases). The CDR3 is 17 amino acids. V lost 0 bases and J lost 6, with 19 bases in between. CDR1 is SGHTS and CDR2 is YDEGEE in the germline V gene. CDR3: CASSLAGGTAGINEQFF. In nucleotides, the CDR3 is TGTGCCAGCAGCTTGGCGGGAGGGACAGCAGGGATCAATGAGCAGTTCTTC.

V and J are TRBV15 and TRBJ1-4, with D maybe TRBD1 (6 bases). The CDR3 has 15 amino acids. The V gene lost 0 bases and the J gene lost 8 bases, with 13 bases spanning the gap. Germline CDR1 reads LNHNV; CDR2 reads YYDKDF (reference sequence). In DNA form, the CDR3 reads TGTGCCACCAGCAGAGAGGCCAGGGGCAGGGAAAAACTGTTTTTT. Translated, it gives CATSREARGREKLFF.

CDR3 nucleotides: TGTGCCAGCAGCCGTGACCGGTGGGCGCTTGAAGCTTTCTTT. Translation: CASSRDRWALEAFF. The chain uses TRBV28 and TRBJ1-1; D unclear. V gave up 6 bases and J gave up 7 bases, with 18 bases separating them. Germline loops: CDR1 MDHEN, CDR2 SYDVKM. CDR3 size: 14 residues.

The CDR3 DNA reads TGTGCCAGCAGCTTACTAGAGAACTATGGCTACACCTTC. Translation: CASSLLENYGYTF. The chain is built from TRBV5-6 and TRBJ1-2; the D is unclear. V lost 2 bases to trimming and J lost 2 bases, with 7 bases between them. Germline CDR1 is SGHDT and CDR2 is YYEEEE. This CDR3 region has 13 residues.

V is TRBV9 and J is TRBJ2-7; the D gene is possibly TRBD1 (6 bases). This CDR3 spans 13 amino acids. V was cut by 1 base and J by 3 bases, with 8 bases left in between. Germline V lookup: CDR1 SGDLS, CDR2 YYNGEE. This CDR3 is CASSVQQGYEQYF. The DNA of the CDR3 is TGTGCCAGCAGCGTACAACAGGGCTACGAGCAGTACTTC.

This chain connects TRBV5-1 to TRBJ1-4; 11 bases fit TRBD1. V shed 3 bases, J shed 7 bases, and the junction held 5 bases outside the gene matches. Germline values: CDR1 SGHRS, CDR2 YFSETQ. This CDR3 contains 15 residues. This CDR3 is CASSWTGGAGEKLFF. CDR3 coding DNA: TGCGCCAGCAGCTGGACAGGGGGCGCGGGTGAAAAACTGTTTTTT.

The J gene is TRBJ1-1, the V gene TRBV28; 10 bases line up with TRBD1. Losses at the gene ends were 4 bases for V and 4 bases for J; bases not matched to a gene: 6. Germline CDR1 is MDHEN and CDR2 is SYDVKM. The CDR3 spans 15 residues. The CDR3 DNA reads as TGTGCCAGCAGTTGGACAGGGGGGTGGAGCACTGAAGCTTTCTTT. It codes for CASSWTGGWSTEAFF. Supplemented by reference TRBV28 and TRBJ1-1, the full variable domain reads DVKVTQSSRYLVKRTGEKVFLECVQDMDHENMFWYRQDPGLGLRLIYFSYDVKMKEKGDIPEGYSVSREKKERFSLILESASTNQTSMYLCASSWTGGWSTEAFFGQGTRLTVV.

The chain couples TRBV6-5 to TRBJ2-1, with a weak D call TRBD1 (6 bases). The CDR3 consists of 13 residues. Per germline, CDR1 MNHEY and CDR2 SVGAGI. V was cut by 6 bases and J by 9 bases, with 15 bases left in between. CDR3 nucleotide sequence: TGTGCCAGCAGGGACAGACCTTCGAGTGAGCAGTTCTTC. It codes for CASRDRPSSEQFF.

The J gene is TRBJ2-7, the V gene TRBV7-2; D is ambiguous. The germline V gene has CDR1 SGHTA and CDR2 FQGNSA. V lost 1 base and J 0 bases, leaving 10 bases between the germline ends. This CDR3 contains 15 residues. The DNA of the CDR3 is TGTGCCAGCAGCTTAGGATCAGCGTCCTCCTACGAGCAGTACTTC. Residues: CASSLGSASSYEQYF.

The genes are TRBV6-5 and TRBJ1-1, with D maybe TRBD1 (6 bases). There are 15 residues in the CDR3. CDR1 and CDR2 (germline): MNHEY, SVGAGI. V was pared by 9 bases and J by 5 bases, with 22 bases between. CDR3 amino acids: CASALPGQRLTEAFF. The CDR3 DNA is TGTGCCAGTGCCCTTCCGGGACAACGGTTGACTGAAGCTTTCTTT.

V gene TRBV29-1 combines with J gene TRBJ1-2; D call uncertain. Germline V gene lookup returns CDR1 SQVTM and CDR2 ANQGSEA. This CDR3 has 14 amino acids. Trimming cost V 1 base and J 1 base, with 10 bases left between them. The CDR3 nucleotides read TGCAGCGTTGAAGTACGTGGCCGTAACTATGGCTACACCTTC. This codes for CSVEVRGRNYGYTF.

This chain links TRBV6-4 with TRBJ2-1; 13 positions agree with TRBD2. Germline V gene lookup returns CDR1 MRHNA and CDR2 SNTAGT. This CDR3 contains 15 residues. Trimming cost V 3 bases and J 9 bases; bases outside gene matches: 5. The CDR3 here is CASSEGLAGVVEQFF. For the CDR3, the DNA is TGTGCCAGCAGTGAAGGACTAGCGGGAGTAGTTGAGCAGTTCTTC.

The V call is TRBV13, the J call TRBJ1-6; D remains ambiguous. Germline CDR1 and CDR2: PRHDT and FYEKMQ (reference sequence). CDR3 size: 15 residues. V lost 1 base and J 8 bases, leaving 12 bases between the germline ends. CDR3 protein: CASSLDPTGDSPLHF. In DNA form, the CDR3 reads TGTGCCAGCAGCTTAGATCCGACCGGAGATTCACCCCTCCACTTT.

The chain links TRBV10-3 to TRBJ2-3, with 8 bases that match TRBD2. This CDR3 region has 16 residues. V gave up 2 bases and J gave up 4 bases; unmatched junction bases: 8. Germline CDR1 and CDR2: ENHRY and SYGVKD. The CDR3 DNA reads TGTGCCATCAGTGAGGTCAATAGCGGGACCGCAGATACGCAGTATTTT. Its translation: CAISEVNSGTADTQYF.

The count of this clone is one. V and J are TRBV9 and TRBJ2-5, with TRBD2 identical over 8 bases. In germline, CDR1 is SGDLS, CDR2 YYNGEE. With V trimmed by 0 bases and J by 2 bases, 9 bases remained unmatched. This CDR3 has 17 amino acids. CDR3 nucleotides: TGTGCCAGCAGCGTAGCTTTGGCGGGGGGCCATCAAGAGACCCAGTACTTC. Amino acids: CASSVALAGGHQETQYF.

The chain is built from TRBV27 and TRBJ1-4; 8 bases match TRBD1. The CDR3 loop spans 18 amino acids. The V segment lost 2 bases and the J segment 3 bases; nucleotides outside the gene matches: 11. CDR1 is MNHEY and CDR2 is SMNVEV in the germline V gene (reference sequence). This CDR3 reads CASSLVPGRGLANEKLFF. The CDR3 DNA follows: TGTGCCAGCAGTTTAGTACCCGGCAGGGGGCTGGCTAATGAAAAACTGTTTTTT.

The CDR3 nucleotides are TGTGCCAGCAGTTTACCGCCGGGGGGAGGTCAGCCCCAGCATTTT. Its translation: CASSLPPGGGQPQHF. The chain recombines TRBV28 with TRBJ1-5, with a weak D call TRBD1 (5 bases). Germline values: CDR1 MDHEN, CDR2 SYDVKM. The CDR3 has 15 amino acids. The V and J ends lost 2 bases and 6 bases respectively, with 14 bases between them. The full variable domain, with the rest looked up from reference TRBV28 and TRBJ1-5, is DVKVTQSSRYLVKRTGEKVFLECVQDMDHENMFWYRQDPGLGLRLIYFSYDVKMKEKGDIPEGYSVSREKKERFSLILESASTNQTSMYLCASSLPPGGGQPQHFGDGTRLSIL.

The chain's CDR3 is CASSHGGLHQPQHF. CDR3 nucleotides: TGTGCCAGCAGCCACGGGGGTCTCCATCAGCCCCAGCATTTT. V gene TRBV6-6 combines with J gene TRBJ1-5; D perhaps matches TRBD1 (5 bases). V was trimmed by 6 bases and J by 5 bases, leaving 14 bases between them. CDR3 length: 14 residues. Germline CDR1 and CDR2: MNHNY and SVGAGI (reference sequence).

This rearrangement joins TRBV10-2 to TRBJ2-7, with 10 bases aligning to TRBD2. CDR3 length: 14 amino acids. The ends lost 3 bases at V and 7 bases at J; junction bases unmatched: 6. Germline V CDR1 and CDR2: WSHSY, SAAADI. The CDR3 bases are TGCGCCAGCAGTGATCTAGCGGGAGATCGGGAGCAGTACTTC. Translation: CASSDLAGDREQYF.

The chain is built from TRBV5-1 and TRBJ2-3, with 11 bases lining up with TRBD1. The J segment lost 5 bases and the V segment lost 5 bases, leaving 10 bases of the junction unmatched. CDR3 length: 16 amino acids. Per the germline V gene, CDR1 is SGHRS and CDR2 is YFSETQ. CDR3 protein: CASRGGTGGVGDTQYF. CDR3 bases: TGCGCCAGCAGGGGAGGGACAGGGGGAGTCGGAGATACGCAGTATTTT.

This clone occurred once. The V gene is TRBV7-9, the J gene TRBJ2-1, with 10 bases aligning to TRBD2. V shed 6 bases, J shed 7 bases, and the junction held 9 bases outside the gene matches. Germline V lookup: CDR1 SEHNR, CDR2 FQNEAQ (reference sequence). The CDR3 is 15 amino acids. The CDR3 bases are TGTGCCAGCAGTTTGAGCGGGGGGGCCGAGAATGAGCAGTTCTTC. The encoded protein is CASSLSGGAENEQFF. The complete variable domain, with remaining parts taken from reference TRBV7-9 and TRBJ2-1, reads DTGVSQNPRHKITKRGQNVTFRCDPISEHNRLYWYRQTLGQGPEFLTYFQNEAQLEKSRLLSDRFSAERPKGSFSTLEIQRTEQGDSAMYLCASSLSGGAENEQFFGPGTRLTVL.

This clone was recorded only once. The V call is TRBV30, the J call TRBJ2-7; a weak D match, TRBD2 (6 bases). Looked up from germline, CDR1 is GTSNPN and CDR2 is SVGIG (reference sequence). Trimming shortened V by 0 bases and J by 6 bases, and 12 bases separated the two germline ends. This CDR3 contains 13 residues. The CDR3 region is CAWSVLGRGEQYF. The CDR3 DNA sequence: TGTGCCTGGAGTGTCCTCGGGAGAGGCGAGCAGTACTTC.

J is TRBJ2-2 and V is TRBV7-9; TRBD2 matches at 10 bases. J was trimmed by 1 base and V by 2 bases; bases with no gene match: 4. CDR3 length: 17 amino acids. Germline CDR1 SEHNR, CDR2 FQNEAQ (reference sequence). Here the CDR3 DNA reads TGTGCCAGCAGCTTATCCCGACTAGCGGGGAACACCGGGGAGCTGTTTTTT. It is translated as CASSLSRLAGNTGELFF. Looking up the rest from reference TRBV7-9 and TRBJ2-2 gives the full variable domain: DTGVSQNPRHKITKRGQNVTFRCDPISEHNRLYWYRQTLGQGPEFLTYFQNEAQLEKSRLLSDRFSAERPKGSFSTLEIQRTEQGDSAMYLCASSLSRLAGNTGELFFGEGSRLTVL.

The chain uses TRBV29-1 and TRBJ1-1; maybe TRBD1 (5 bases). Per the germline V gene, CDR1 is SQVTM and CDR2 is ANQGSEA. The V gene lost 4 bases and the J gene lost 4 bases, with 10 bases spanning the gap. The CDR3 sequence is 12 residues long. Written as DNA, the CDR3 is TGCAGCGTTGTCAGGGTTGGCACTGAAGCTTTCTTT. Translation gives CSVVRVGTEAFF.

This chain joins TRBV14 and TRBJ1-3, with 8 nucleotides matching TRBD1. Germline loops: CDR1 SGHDN, CDR2 FVKESK. This CDR3 contains 16 residues. V was pared by 2 bases and J by 3 bases, with 6 bases of the junction left unmatched. CDR3: CASSQRTDRVGNTIYF. For the CDR3, the DNA is TGTGCCAGCAGCCAACGAACGGACAGGGTTGGAAACACCATATATTTT.

V is TRBV7-8 and J is TRBJ2-3, with 7 positions matching TRBD1. The CDR3 runs 14 residues. The germline V gene has CDR1 SGHVS and CDR2 FQNEAQ. Trimming cost V 4 bases and J 1 base; bases outside gene matches: 2. The DNA of the CDR3 is TGTGCCAGCAGCTCGGGACAGCGCACAGATACGCAGTATTTT. Translating gives CASSSGQRTDTQYF.

The chain recombines TRBV14 with TRBJ1-2; D unclear. V lost 2 bases to trimming and J lost 8 bases, with 9 bases between them. This CDR3 comprises 12 residues. CDR1 and CDR2 from the germline V gene are SGHDN and FVKESK. The CDR3 DNA sequence: TGTGCCAGCAGCCAATCCCCTCGGGGCTACACCTTC. Protein product: CASSQSPRGYTF.

This clone was seen a handful of times. The CDR3 sequence: CASSRDNYEQYF. In nucleotides, the CDR3 is TGTGCCAGCAGCCGGGACAACTACGAGCAGTACTTC. The gene calls are TRBV7-8 and TRBJ2-7; TRBD1 is a possible D gene (6 bases). V was shortened by 5 bases and J by 3 bases, with 8 bases between the two germline ends. Per the germline V gene, CDR1 is SGHVS and CDR2 is FQNEAQ. CDR3 size: 12 residues. The whole variable domain, remainder taken from reference TRBV7-8 and TRBJ2-7, is GAGVSQSPRYKVAKRGQDVALRCDPISGHVSLFWYQQALGQGPEFLTYFQNEAQLDKSGLPSDRFFAERPEGSVSTLKIQRTQQEDSAVYLCASSRDNYEQYFGPGTRLTVT.

The chain has TRBV6-5 and TRBJ2-1; a weak D match, TRBD2 (6 bases). There are 15 residues in the CDR3. Germline loops: CDR1 MNHEY, CDR2 SVGAGI. V shed 4 bases and J shed 3 bases, with 13 bases lying between them. CDR3 sequence reads: CASSSLGGVYNEQFF. The CDR3 DNA sequence: TGTGCCAGCAGTTCCCTAGGCGGGGTCTACAATGAGCAGTTCTTC.